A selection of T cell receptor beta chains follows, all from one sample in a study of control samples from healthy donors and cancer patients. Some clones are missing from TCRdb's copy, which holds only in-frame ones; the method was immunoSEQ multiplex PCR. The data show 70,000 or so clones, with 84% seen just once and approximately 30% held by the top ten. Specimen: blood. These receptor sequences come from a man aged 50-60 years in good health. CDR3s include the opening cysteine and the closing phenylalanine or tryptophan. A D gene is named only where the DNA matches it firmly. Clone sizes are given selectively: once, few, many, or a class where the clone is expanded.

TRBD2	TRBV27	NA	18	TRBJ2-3	TGTGCCAGCAGTCCTCGACTAGCGGGGCCTTCTAGCACAGATACGCAGTATTTT	CASSPRLAGPSSTDTQYF
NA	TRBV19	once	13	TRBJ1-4	TGTGCCAGTAGTATAGCAAGTCTTGAAAAACTGTTTTTT	CASSIASLEKLFF
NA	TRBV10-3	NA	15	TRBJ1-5	TGTGCCACCAGTATAATCAGGGGAGGCAATCAGCCCCAGCATTTT	CATSIIRGGNQPQHF
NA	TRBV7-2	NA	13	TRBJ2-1	TGTGCCAGCAGCTTAGGAGCGTACAATGAGCAGTTCTTC	CASSLGAYNEQFF
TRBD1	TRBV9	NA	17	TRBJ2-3	TGTGCCAGCAGCATCCCCGTGCGGGACAGGGGAAAAGATACGCAGTATTTT	CASSIPVRDRGKDTQYF
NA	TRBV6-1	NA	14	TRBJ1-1	TGTGCCAGCAGTGAAGAGGGGGAGAGGACTGAAGCTTTCTTT	CASSEEGERTEAFF
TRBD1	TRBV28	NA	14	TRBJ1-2	TGTGCCAGCAGTTCAGGGGGCAGTGACTATGGCTACACCTTC	CASSSGGSDYGYTF
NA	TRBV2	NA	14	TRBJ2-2	TGTGCCAGCAGTGTGGACTATATAACCGGGGAGCTGTTTTTT	CASSVDYITGELFF
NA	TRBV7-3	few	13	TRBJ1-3	TGTGCCAGCAGCTCCCGGGTTTTAAACACCATATATTTT	CASSSRVLNTIYF
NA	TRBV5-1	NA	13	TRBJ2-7	TGCGCCAGCAGCTTGGGGCAGGTCTACGAGCAGTACTTC	CASSLGQVYEQYF
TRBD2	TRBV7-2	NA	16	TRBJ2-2	TGTGCCAGCAGCTTAGTAGCGGGAGTGGATACCGGGGAGCTGTTTTTT	CASSLVAGVDTGELFF
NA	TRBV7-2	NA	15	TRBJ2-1	TGTGCCAGCAGCTATGCGGGGAGCTCCTACAATGAGCAGTTCTTC	CASSYAGSSYNEQFF
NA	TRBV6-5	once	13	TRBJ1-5	TGTGCCGCCGGGGGAGGGGAAACTCAGCCCCAGCATTTT	CAAGGGETQPQHF
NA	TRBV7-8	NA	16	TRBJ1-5	TGTGCCAGCAGCTTAGGGTTCTCACATAGAAATCAGCCCCAGCATTTT	CASSLGFSHRNQPQHF
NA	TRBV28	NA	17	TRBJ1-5	TGTGCCAGCAGTCCGTTTGACCAGGAGATTAGCAATCAGCCCCAGCATTTT	CASSPFDQEISNQPQHF
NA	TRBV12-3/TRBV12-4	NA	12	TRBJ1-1	TGTGCCAGCAGCTCGGACTGGACTGAAGCTTTCTTT	CASSSDWTEAFF
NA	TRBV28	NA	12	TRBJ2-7	TGTGCCAGCAGTTTCTGGCAGGACGAGCAGTACTTC	CASSFWQDEQYF
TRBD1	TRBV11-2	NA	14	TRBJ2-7	TGTGCCAGCAGCCTGGACAGGGGGGCCTACGAGCAGTACTTC	CASSLDRGAYEQYF
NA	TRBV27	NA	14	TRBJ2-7	TGTGCCAGCAGTCCGTCGACAGGTGGGTTCGAGCAGTACTTC	CASSPSTGGFEQYF
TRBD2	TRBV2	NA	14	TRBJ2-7	TGTGCCAGCAGTGAAAGGACTAGCGGTGGCGAGCAGTACTTC	CASSERTSGGEQYF
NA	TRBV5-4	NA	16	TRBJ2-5	TGTGCCAGCAGCTTCAGGGGCGCGGGGCTCTGGGAGACCCAGTACTTC	CASSFRGAGLWETQYF
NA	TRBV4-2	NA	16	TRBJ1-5	TGTGCCAGCAGCCAAATACCCCTCCTAGGCGGTCAGCCCCAGCATTTT	CASSQIPLLGGQPQHF
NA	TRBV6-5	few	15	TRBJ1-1	TGTGCCAGCAGTTTTGGCCAGGGGAGCGGCACTGAAGCTTTCTTT	CASSFGQGSGTEAFF
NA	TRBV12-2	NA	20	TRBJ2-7	TGTGCAAGTCGCTTAGCGCGGCCGATGGCATTGAGACAGGGGTTCTACGAGCAGTACTTC	CASRLARPMALRQGFYEQYF
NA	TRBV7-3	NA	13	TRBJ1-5	TGTGCCAGCAGCAAGGGGATGGGTCAGCCCCAGCATTTT	CASSKGMGQPQHF
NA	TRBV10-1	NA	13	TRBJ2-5	TGCGCCAGCAGTGAAAACCGAAAAACGACCCAGTACTTC	CASSENRKTTQYF
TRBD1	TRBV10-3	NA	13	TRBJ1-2	TGTGCCATCGACAGGGAAAGGGGCAATGGCTACACCTTC	CAIDRERGNGYTF
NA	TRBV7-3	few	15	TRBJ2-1	TGTGCCAGCAGCGAAAGTTTGGGCTCCTACAATGAGCAGTTCTTC	CASSESLGSYNEQFF
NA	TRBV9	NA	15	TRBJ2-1	TGTGCCAGCAGCGTAAATATTGGGTTGGGGGATGAGCAGTTCTTC	CASSVNIGLGDEQFF
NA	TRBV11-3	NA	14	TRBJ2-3	TGTGCCAGCAGTTCCGGACTATTCACAGATACGCAGTATTTT	CASSSGLFTDTQYF
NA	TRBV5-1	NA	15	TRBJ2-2	TGCGCCAGCAGCTTGTTGCAGGGGGGCACCGGGGAGCTGTTTTTT	CASSLLQGGTGELFF
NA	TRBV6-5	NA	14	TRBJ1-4	TGTGCCAGCAGTTCCCGGCCCAGTTGGGAAAAACTGTTTTTT	CASSSRPSWEKLFF
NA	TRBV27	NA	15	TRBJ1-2	TGTGCCAGCAGTTTATCGCCGGACAGTCGATATGGCTACACCTTC	CASSLSPDSRYGYTF
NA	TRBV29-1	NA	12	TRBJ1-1	TGCAGCGTTGAAGAGGTATCCACTGAAGCTTTCTTT	CSVEEVSTEAFF
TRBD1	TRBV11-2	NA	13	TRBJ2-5	TGTGCCACCTCCCGACAGGGACGAGAGACCCAGTACTTC	CATSRQGRETQYF
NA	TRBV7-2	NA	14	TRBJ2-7	TGTGCCAGCAGCTCAGGTACAGGTTATTACGAGCAGTACTTC	CASSSGTGYYEQYF
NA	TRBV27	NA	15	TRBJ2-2	TGTGCCAGCAGTCTGTCCCGAGGGAACACCGGGGAGCTGTTTTTT	CASSLSRGNTGELFF
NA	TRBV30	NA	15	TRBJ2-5	TGTGCCTGGAGTCAAGGTGGCGGAATCCAAGAGACCCAGTACTTC	CAWSQGGGIQETQYF
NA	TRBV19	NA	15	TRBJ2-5	TGTGCCAGTAGTATAGTAGACTTGGGCCTCGAGACCCAGTACTTC	CASSIVDLGLETQYF
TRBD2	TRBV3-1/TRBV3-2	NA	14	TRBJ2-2	TGTGCCAGCAGCCCCCGGGGGGGGTACGAGGAGCTGTTTTTT	CASSPRGGYEELFF
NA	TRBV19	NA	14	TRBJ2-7	TGTGCCAGTAGTGTAGACAGGAGGGCGTGGGAGCAGTACTTC	CASSVDRRAWEQYF
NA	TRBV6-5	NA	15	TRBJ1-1	TGTGCCACTAGTCCGAGTCAAAACAGGAACACTGAAGCTTTCTTT	CATSPSQNRNTEAFF